The clone carrying this T cell receptor beta chain turned up a few times. What it binds is not known. The CDR3 has 10 amino acids. V lost 7 bases and J lost 6; bases outside the gene matches: 2. Germline assignment: CDR1 SQVTM and CDR2 ANQGSEA. The data are from a study of CD8+ T cells in alopecia areata. Looking at the study overall: Oral tofacitinib, 5 to 10 mg twice daily, was given in an open-label trial.

Study-wide results and caveats: In patients, TCRs were shared less clearly than in mice, and HLA may possibly be involved.

It was cDNA, reverse transcribed from extracted RNA, that served as the sequencing template. TCRdb keeps only in-frame clones here, not all; method: immunoSEQ multiplex PCR. Of a few hundred thousand clones listed, under 80% are singletons. This clonotype was obtained from a human donor with alopecia areata. This sequence joins TRBV29-1 and TRBJ1-2, with 7 nucleotides matching TRBD1. The sequencing used CD4+ T cells sorted from blood, collected at week 0. The CDR3 DNA sequence: TGCAGCGCAACAGGGGATGGCTACACCTTC. It yields the protein CSATGDGYTF.